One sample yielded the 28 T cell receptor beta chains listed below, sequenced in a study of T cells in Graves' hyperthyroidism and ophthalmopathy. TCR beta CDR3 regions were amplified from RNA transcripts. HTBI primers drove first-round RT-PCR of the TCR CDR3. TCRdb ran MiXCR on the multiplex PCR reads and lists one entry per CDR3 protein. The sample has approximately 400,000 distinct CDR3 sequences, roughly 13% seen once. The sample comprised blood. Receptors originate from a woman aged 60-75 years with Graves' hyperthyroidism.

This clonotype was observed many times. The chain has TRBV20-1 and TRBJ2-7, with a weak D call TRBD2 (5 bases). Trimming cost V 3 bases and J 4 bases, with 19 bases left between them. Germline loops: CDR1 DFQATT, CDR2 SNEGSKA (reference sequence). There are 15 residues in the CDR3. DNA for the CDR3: TGCAGTGCTAGTGCGGACTCCGCTCCGTGGTACGAGCAGTACTTC. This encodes CSASADSAPWYEQYF.

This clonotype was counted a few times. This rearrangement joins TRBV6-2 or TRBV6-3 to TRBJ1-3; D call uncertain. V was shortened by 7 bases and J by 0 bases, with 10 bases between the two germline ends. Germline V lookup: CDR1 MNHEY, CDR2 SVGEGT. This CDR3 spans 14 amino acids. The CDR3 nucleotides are TGTGCCAGCAAACGGGAAATCTCTGGAAACACCATATATTTT. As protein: CASKREISGNTIYF.

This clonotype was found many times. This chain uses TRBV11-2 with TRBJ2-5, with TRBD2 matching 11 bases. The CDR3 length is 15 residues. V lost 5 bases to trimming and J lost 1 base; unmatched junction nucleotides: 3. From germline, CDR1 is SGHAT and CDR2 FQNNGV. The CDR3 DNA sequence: TGTGCCAGCAGCGCCGGGACTAGCGGCCAAGAGACCCAGTACTTC. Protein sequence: CASSAGTSGQETQYF.

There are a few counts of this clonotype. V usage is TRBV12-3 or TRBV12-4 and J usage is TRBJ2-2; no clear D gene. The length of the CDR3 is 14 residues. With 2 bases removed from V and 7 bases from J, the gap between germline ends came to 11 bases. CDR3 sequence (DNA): TGTGCCAGCAGTTTATTGAGGACGGGCGGGGAGCTGTTTTTT. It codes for CASSLLRTGGELFF.

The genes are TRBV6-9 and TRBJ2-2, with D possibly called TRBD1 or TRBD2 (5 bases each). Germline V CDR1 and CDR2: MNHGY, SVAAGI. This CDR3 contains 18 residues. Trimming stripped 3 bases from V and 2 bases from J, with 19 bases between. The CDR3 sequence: CASSYVTPGRINTGELFF. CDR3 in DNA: TGTGCCAGCAGTTACGTGACCCCGGGACGGATTAACACCGGGGAGCTGTTTTTT.

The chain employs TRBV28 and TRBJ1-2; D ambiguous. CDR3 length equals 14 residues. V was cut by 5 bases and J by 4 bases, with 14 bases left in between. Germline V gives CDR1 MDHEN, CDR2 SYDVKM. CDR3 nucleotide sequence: TGTGCCAGCAGTCATATGGTACAGTTCTATGGCTACACCTTC. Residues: CASSHMVQFYGYTF.

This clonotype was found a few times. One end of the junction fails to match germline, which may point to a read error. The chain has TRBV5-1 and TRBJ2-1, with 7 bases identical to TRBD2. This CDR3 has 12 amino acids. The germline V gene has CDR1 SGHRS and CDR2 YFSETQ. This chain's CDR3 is CASSFPAGEQFF. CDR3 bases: TGTGCCAGCAGCTTCCCAGCGGGAGAGCAGTTCTTC. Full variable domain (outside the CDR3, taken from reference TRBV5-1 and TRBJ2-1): KAGVTQTPRYLIKTRGQQVTLSCSPISGHRSVSWYQQTPGQGLQFLFEYFSETQRNKGNFPGRFSGRQFSNSRSEMNVSTLELGDSALYLCASSFPAGEQFFGPGTRLTVL.

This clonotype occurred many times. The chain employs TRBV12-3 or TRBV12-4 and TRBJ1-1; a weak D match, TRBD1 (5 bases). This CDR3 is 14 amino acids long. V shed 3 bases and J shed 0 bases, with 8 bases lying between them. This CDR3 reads CASSFDSMNTEAFF. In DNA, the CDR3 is TGTGCCAGCAGTTTTGACAGCATGAACACTGAAGCTTTCTTT.

The CDR3 protein is CASSISSGAIGNTIYF. The DNA of the CDR3 is TGTGCCAGTAGTATCTCCTCGGGGGCAATTGGAAACACCATATATTTT. V gene TRBV19 combines with J gene TRBJ1-3, with D possibly TRBD1 on 6 matching bases. Trimming cost V 3 bases and J 3 bases, with 15 bases left between them. Germline V gene lookup returns CDR1 LNHDA and CDR2 SQIVND (reference sequence). The CDR3 is 16 amino acids.

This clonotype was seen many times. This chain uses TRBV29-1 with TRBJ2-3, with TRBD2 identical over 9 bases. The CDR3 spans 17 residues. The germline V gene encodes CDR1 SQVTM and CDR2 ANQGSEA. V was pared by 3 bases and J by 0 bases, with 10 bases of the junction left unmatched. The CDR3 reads CSVDGREGRRSTDTQYF. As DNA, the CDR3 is TGCAGCGTTGATGGGCGGGAGGGCCGAAGGAGCACAGATACGCAGTATTTT.

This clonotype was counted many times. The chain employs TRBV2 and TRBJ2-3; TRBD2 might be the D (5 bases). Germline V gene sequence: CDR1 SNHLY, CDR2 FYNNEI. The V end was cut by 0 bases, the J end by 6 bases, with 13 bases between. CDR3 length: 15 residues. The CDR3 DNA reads TGTGCCAGCAGTGAAGCTGGAGCGGTCCGGGATACGCAGTATTTT. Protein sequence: CASSEAGAVRDTQYF.

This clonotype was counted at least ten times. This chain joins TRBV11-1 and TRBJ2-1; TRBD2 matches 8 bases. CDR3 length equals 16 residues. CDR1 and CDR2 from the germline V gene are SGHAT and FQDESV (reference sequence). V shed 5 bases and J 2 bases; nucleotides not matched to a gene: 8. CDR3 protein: CASSGGLVYTYNEQFF. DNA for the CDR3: TGTGCCAGCAGCGGGGGACTAGTTTACACCTACAATGAGCAGTTCTTC. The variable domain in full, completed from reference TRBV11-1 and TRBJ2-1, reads EAEVAQSPRYKITEKSQAVAFWCDPISGHATLYWYRQILGQGPELLVQFQDESVVDDSQLPKDRFSAERLKGVDSTLKIQPAELGDSAMYLCASSGGLVYTYNEQFFGPGTRLTVL.

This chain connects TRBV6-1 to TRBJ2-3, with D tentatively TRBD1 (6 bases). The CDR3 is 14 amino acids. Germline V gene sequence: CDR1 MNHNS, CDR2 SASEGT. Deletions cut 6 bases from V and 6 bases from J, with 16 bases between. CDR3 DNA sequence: TGTGCCAGCAGCATTAGCGCGAGGGGGGATACGCAGTATTTT. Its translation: CASSISARGDTQYF.

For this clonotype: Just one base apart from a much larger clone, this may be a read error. Here the CDR3 DNA reads TGTGCCGGCAGCTTGGGGCTGGAACAGCCCCAGCATTTT. It translates to CAGSLGLEQPQHF. This chain connects TRBV13 to TRBJ1-5; D is possibly TRBD1 (5 bases). This CDR3 has 13 amino acids. The germline CDR1 and CDR2 sequences are PRHDT and FYEKMQ (reference sequence).

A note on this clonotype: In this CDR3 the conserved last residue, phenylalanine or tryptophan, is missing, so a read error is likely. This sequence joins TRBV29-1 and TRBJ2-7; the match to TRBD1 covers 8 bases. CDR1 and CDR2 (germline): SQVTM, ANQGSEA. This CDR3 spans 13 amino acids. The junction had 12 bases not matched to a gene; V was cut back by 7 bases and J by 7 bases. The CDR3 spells CSARDRSLGEQYL. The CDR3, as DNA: TGCAGCGCCCGGGACAGGTCCTTGGGGGAGCAGTACCTC.

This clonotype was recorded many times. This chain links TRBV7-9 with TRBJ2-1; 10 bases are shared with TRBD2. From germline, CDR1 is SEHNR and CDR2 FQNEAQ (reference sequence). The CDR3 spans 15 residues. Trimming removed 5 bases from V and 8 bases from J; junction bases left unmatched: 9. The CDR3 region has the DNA TGTGCCAGCAGCCCTAGCGGGAGCCCTGTATATGAGCAGTTCTTC. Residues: CASSPSGSPVYEQFF.

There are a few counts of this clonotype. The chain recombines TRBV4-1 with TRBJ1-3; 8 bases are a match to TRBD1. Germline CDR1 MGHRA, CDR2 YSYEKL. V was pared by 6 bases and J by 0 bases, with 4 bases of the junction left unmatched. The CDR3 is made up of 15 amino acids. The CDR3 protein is CASRDRATSGNTIYF. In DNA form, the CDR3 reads TGCGCCAGCAGGGACAGGGCTACCTCTGGAAACACCATATATTTT.

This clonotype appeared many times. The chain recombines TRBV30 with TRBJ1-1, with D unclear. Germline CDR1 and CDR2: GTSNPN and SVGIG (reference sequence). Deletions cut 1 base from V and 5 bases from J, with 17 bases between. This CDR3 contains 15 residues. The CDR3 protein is CAWSEAPAGRTEAFF. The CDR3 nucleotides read TGTGCCTGGAGTGAGGCCCCGGCGGGTCGGACTGAAGCTTTCTTT.

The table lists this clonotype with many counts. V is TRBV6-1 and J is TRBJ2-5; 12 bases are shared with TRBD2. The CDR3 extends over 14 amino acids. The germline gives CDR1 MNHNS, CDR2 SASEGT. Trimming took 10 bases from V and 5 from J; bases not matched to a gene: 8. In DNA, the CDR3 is TGTGCCACCGCGACTAGCGGGAGTATCGAGACCCAGTACTTC. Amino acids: CATATSGSIETQYF.

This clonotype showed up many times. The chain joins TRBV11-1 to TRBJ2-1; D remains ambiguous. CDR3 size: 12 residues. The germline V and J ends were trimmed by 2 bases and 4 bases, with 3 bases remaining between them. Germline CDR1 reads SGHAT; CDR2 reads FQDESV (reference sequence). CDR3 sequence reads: CASSLQYNEQFF. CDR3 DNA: TGTGCCAGCAGCTTACAGTACAATGAGCAGTTCTTC.

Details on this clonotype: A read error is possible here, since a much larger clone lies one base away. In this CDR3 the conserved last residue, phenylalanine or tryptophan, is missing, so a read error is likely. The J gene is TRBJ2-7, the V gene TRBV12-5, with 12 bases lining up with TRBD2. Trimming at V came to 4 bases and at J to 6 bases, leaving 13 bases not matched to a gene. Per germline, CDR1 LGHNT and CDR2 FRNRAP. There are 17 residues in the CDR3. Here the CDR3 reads CASGSLTRRLAGVEQYS. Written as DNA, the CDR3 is TGTGCTAGTGGTTCTCTAACTCGGCGACTAGCGGGAGTCGAGCAGTACTCC.

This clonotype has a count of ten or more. The CDR3 loop reads CASRRLASYEQYF. CDR3 DNA: TGTGCCAGCAGACGACTAGCTTCCTACGAGCAGTACTTC. The chain has TRBV11-2 and TRBJ2-7; 7 bases fit TRBD2. The CDR3 has 13 amino acids. Germline-derived CDR1 and CDR2 are SGHAT and FQNNGV. With 6 bases clipped from V and 1 base from J, the junction kept 3 bases outside the gene matches.

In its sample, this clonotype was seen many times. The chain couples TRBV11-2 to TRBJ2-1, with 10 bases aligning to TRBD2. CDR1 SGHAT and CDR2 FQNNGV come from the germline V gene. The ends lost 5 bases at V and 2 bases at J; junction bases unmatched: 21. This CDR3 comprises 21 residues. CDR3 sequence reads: CASSPRGGGRLTSGTYNEQFF. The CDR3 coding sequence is TGTGCCAGCAGCCCTCGGGGGGGCGGACGACTTACTAGCGGGACCTACAATGAGCAGTTCTTC.

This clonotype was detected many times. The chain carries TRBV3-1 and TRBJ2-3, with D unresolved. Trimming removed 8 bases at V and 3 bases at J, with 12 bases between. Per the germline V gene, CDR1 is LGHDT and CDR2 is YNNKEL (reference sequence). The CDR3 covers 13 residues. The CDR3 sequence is CASRSGMTDTQYF. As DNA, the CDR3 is TGTGCCAGCCGCTCAGGAATGACAGATACGCAGTATTTT.

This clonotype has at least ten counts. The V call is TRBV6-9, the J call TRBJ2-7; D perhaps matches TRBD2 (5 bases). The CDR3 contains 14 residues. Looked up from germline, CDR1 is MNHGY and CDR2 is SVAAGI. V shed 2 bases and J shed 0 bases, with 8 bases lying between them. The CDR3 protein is CASSYQRDSYEQYF. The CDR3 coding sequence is TGTGCCAGCAGTTATCAGAGGGACTCCTACGAGCAGTACTTC.

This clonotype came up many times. CDR3 loop: CASSPILAHEQYF. The CDR3, as DNA: TGTGCCAGCTCACCAATCCTAGCCCACGAGCAGTACTTC. This chain joins TRBV18 and TRBJ2-7; a possible D gene is TRBD2 (5 bases). Germline V gives CDR1 KGHSH, CDR2 LQKENI. The CDR3 has 13 amino acids. The ends were cut back, 2 bases at V and 5 bases at J, with 10 bases in the middle.

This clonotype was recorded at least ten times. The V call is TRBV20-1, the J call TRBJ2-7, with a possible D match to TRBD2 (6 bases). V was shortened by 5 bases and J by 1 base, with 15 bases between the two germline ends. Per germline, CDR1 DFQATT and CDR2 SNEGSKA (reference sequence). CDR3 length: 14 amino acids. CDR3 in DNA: TGCAGTGCTGCATCTAGTGGGAGGTCCTACGAGCAGTACTTC. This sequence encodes CSAASSGRSYEQYF.

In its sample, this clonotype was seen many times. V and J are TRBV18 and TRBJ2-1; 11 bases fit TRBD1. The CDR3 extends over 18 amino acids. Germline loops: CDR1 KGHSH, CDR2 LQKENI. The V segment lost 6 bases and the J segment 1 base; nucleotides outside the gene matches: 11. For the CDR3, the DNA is TGTGCCAGCTCGCCGCCGGGACAGGGGGTCCTTTCCTACAATGAGCAGTTCTTC. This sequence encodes CASSPPGQGVLSYNEQFF.